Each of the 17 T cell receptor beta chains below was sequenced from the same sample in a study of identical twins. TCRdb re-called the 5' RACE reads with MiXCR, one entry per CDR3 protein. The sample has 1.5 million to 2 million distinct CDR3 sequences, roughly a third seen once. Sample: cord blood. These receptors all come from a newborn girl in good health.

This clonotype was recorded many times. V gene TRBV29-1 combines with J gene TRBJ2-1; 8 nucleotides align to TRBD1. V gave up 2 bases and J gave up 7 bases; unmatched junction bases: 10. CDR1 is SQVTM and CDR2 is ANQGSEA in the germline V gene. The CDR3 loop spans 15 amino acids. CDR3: CSVEPGQGGQNEQFF. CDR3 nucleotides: TGCAGCGTTGAACCAGGACAGGGCGGGCAGAATGAGCAGTTCTTC.

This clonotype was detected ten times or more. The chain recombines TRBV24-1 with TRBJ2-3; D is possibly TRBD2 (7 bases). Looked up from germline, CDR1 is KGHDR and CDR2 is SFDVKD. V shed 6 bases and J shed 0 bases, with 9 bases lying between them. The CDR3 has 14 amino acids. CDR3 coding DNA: TGTGCCACCAGTAAGGGGGGGAGCACAGATACGCAGTATTTT. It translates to CATSKGGSTDTQYF.

The CDR3 sequence: CASRKGQAINEKLFF. The CDR3 DNA follows: TGTGCCAGCAGGAAGGGACAGGCCATTAATGAAAAACTGTTTTTT. The J gene is TRBJ1-4, the V gene TRBV25-1, with TRBD1 matching 8 bases. This CDR3 is 15 amino acids long. V trimming: 6 bases; J trimming: 4 bases; junction bases outside the gene matches: 7. Germline CDR1 reads MGHDK; CDR2 reads SYGVNS.

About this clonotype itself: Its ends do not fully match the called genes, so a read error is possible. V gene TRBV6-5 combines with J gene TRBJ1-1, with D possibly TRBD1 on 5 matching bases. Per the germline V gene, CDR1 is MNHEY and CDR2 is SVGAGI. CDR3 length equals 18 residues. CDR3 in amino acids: CASSYSKWKVRLGTVAFF. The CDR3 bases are TGTGCCAGCAGTTACTCGAAATGGAAGGTGAGGTTGGGGACTGTAGCTTTCTTT.

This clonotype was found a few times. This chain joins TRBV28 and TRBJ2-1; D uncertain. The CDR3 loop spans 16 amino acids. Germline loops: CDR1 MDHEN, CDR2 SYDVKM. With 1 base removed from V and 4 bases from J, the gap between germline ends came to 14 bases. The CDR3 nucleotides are TGTGCCAGCAGTTTATCGCCGGTTAAGGTTTACAATGAGCAGTTCTTC. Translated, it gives CASSLSPVKVYNEQFF.

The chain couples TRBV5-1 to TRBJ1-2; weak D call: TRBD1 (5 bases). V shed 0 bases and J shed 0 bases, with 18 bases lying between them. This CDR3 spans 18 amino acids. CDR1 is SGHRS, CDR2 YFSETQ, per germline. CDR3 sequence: CASSLASDSARANYGYTF. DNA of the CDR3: TGCGCCAGCAGCTTGGCCAGCGACAGCGCTCGCGCTAACTATGGCTACACCTTC.

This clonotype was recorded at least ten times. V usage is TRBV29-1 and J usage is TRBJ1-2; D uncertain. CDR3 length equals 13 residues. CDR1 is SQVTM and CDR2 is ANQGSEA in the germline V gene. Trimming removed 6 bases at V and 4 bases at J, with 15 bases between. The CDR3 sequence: CSVTGGSFYGYTF. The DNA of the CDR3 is TGCAGCGTAACTGGCGGGTCATTCTATGGCTACACCTTC. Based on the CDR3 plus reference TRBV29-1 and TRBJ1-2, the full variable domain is SAVISQKPSRDICQRGTSLTIQCQVDSQVTMMFWYRQQPGQSLTLIATANQGSEATYESGFVIDKFPISRPNLTFSTLTVSNMSPEDSSIYLCSVTGGSFYGYTFGSGTRLTVV.

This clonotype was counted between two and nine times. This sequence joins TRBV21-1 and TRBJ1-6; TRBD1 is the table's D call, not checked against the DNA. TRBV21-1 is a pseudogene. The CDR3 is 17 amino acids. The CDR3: CASSKVGYRGCNSPLHF. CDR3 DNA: TGTGCCAGCAGCAAGGTGGGATACAGGGGTTGTAATTCACCCCTCCACTTT.

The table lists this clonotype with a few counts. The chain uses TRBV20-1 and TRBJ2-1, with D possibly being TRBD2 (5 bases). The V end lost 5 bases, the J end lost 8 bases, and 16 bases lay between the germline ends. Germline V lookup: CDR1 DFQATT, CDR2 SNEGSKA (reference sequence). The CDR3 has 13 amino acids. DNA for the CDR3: TGCAGTGCTCCTACTAGGTTATTGGATGAGCAGTTCTTC. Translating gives CSAPTRLLDEQFF.

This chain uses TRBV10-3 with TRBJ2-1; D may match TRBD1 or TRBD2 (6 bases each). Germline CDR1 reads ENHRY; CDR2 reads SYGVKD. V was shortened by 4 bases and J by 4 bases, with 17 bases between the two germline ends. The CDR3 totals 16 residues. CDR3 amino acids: CAISGGAGAIYNEQFF. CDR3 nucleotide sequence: TGTGCCATCAGTGGGGGGGCAGGGGCGATTTACAATGAGCAGTTCTTC.

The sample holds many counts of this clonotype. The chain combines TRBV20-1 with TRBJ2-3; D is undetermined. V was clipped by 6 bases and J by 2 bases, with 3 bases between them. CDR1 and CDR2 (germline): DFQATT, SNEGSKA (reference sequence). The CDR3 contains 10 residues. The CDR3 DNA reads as TGCAGTGCCACCACAGATACGCAGTATTTT. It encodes CSATTDTQYF.

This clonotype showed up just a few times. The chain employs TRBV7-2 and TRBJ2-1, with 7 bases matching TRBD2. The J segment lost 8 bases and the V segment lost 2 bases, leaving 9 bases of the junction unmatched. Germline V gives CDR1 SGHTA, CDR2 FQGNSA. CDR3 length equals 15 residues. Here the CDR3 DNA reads TGTGCCAGCAGCTTATCAGGACTAGTGAGGGATGAGCAGTTCTTC. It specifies CASSLSGLVRDEQFF.

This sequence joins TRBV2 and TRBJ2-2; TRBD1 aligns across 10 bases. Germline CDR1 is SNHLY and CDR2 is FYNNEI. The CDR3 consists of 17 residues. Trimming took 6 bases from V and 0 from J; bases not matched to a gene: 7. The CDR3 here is CASSAGTGVTNTGELFF. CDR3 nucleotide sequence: TGTGCCAGCAGCGCCGGGACAGGGGTGACGAACACCGGGGAGCTGTTTTTT.

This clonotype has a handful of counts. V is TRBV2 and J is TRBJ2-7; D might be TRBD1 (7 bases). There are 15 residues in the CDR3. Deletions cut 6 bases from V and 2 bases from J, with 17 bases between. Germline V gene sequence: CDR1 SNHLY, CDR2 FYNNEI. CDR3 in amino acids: CASRARGASTYEQYF. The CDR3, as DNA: TGTGCCAGCAGAGCCAGGGGGGCCAGTACCTACGAGCAGTACTTC.

CDR3 protein: CAWSLGAGYNEQFF. The DNA for the CDR3 is TGTGCCTGGAGTCTGGGAGCGGGGTACAATGAGCAGTTCTTC. The chain employs TRBV30 and TRBJ2-1; 7 nucleotides align to TRBD2. CDR1 GTSNPN and CDR2 SVGIG come from the germline V gene (reference sequence). CDR3 length: 14 residues. The ends lost 2 bases at V and 4 bases at J; junction bases unmatched: 5.

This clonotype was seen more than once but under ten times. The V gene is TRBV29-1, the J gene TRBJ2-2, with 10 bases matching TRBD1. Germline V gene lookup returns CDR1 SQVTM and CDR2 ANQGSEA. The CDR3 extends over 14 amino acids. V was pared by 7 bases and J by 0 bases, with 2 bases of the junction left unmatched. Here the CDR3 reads CSAGQGANTGELFF. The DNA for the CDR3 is TGCAGCGCCGGACAGGGGGCGAACACCGGGGAGCTGTTTTTT.

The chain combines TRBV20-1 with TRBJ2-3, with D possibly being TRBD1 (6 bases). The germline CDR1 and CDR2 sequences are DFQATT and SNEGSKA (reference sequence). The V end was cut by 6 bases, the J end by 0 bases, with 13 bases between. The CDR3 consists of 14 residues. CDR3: CSAGQYSSTDTQYF. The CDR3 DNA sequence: TGCAGTGCCGGACAGTACTCTAGCACAGATACGCAGTATTTT.